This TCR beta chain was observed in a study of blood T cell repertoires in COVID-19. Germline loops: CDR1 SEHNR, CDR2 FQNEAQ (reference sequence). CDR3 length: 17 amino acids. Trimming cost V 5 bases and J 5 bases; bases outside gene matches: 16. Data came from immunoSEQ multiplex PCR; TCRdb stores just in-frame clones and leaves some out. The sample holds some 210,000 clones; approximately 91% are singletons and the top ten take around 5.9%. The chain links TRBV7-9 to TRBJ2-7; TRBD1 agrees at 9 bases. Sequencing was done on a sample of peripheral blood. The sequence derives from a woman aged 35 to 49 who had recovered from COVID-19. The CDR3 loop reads CASSPRLDRGGIHEQYF. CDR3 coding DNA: TGTGCCAGCAGCCCAAGGCTGGACAGGGGTGGGATTCACGAGCAGTACTTC.